The rows below give T cell receptor beta chains drawn from one sample of a study of T-cell memory formation after mild COVID-19. TCRdb fed the 5' RACE reads into MiXCR, producing one record per CDR3 protein. The profile covers around 250,000 distinct CDR3 sequences, with approximately 15% appearing a single time and 2% to 2.5% taken by the ten largest. Sequenced sample: PBMCs or a T cell subset sorted from them (not recorded which). These receptors originate from an adult woman who had mild COVID-19 (a few samples of this study predate the infection). Cell type and time point are not known. Both conserved end residues are part of each CDR3. The D gene is left open where the match is weak. The size of a clone is reported for some rows only, either as once, few or many, or as a class for expanded clones.

V gene: TRBV15
CDR3 length: 17
J gene: TRBJ2-5
clone size: NA
D gene: TRBD2
CDR3 protein: CATSRKSGTSAQETQYF
CDR3 DNA: TGTGCCACCAGCAGGAAGTCTGGGACTAGCGCGCAAGAGACCCAGTACTTC

V gene: TRBV5-1
CDR3 length: 14
J gene: TRBJ1-1
clone size: NA
D gene: NA
CDR3 protein: CASSPGGAGTEAFF
CDR3 DNA: TGCGCCAGCAGCCCGGGGGGGGCTGGCACTGAAGCTTTCTTT

V gene: TRBV20-1
CDR3 length: 14
J gene: TRBJ1-4
clone size: few
D gene: NA
CDR3 protein: CSAQRRDTSEKLFF
CDR3 DNA: TGCAGTGCTCAACGCCGGGACACCTCTGAAAAACTGTTTTTT

V gene: TRBV6-5
CDR3 length: 16
J gene: TRBJ1-5
clone size: NA
D gene: NA
CDR3 protein: CASRDSAGVGNQPQHF
CDR3 DNA: TGTGCCAGCAGGGACTCGGCAGGGGTGGGCAATCAGCCCCAGCATTTT

V gene: TRBV5-6
CDR3 length: 13
J gene: TRBJ2-7
clone size: few
D gene: NA
CDR3 protein: CASRQGVGYEQYF
CDR3 DNA: TGTGCCAGCAGACAGGGAGTAGGCTACGAGCAGTACTTC

V gene: TRBV3-1
CDR3 length: 15
J gene: TRBJ2-5
clone size: few
D gene: NA
CDR3 protein: CASSPGRGLQETQYF
CDR3 DNA: TGTGCCAGCAGCCCCGGACGGGGGTTACAAGAGACCCAGTACTTC

V gene: TRBV12-3/TRBV12-4
CDR3 length: 13
J gene: TRBJ1-1
clone size: NA
D gene: NA
CDR3 protein: CASSFKGSTEAFF
CDR3 DNA: TGTGCCAGCAGTTTTAAGGGGAGCACTGAAGCTTTCTTT

V gene: TRBV5-1
CDR3 length: 13
J gene: TRBJ1-1
clone size: NA
D gene: NA
CDR3 protein: CASSIDWNTEAFF
CDR3 DNA: TGCGCCAGCAGCATAGACTGGAACACTGAAGCTTTCTTT

V gene: TRBV7-9
CDR3 length: 15
J gene: TRBJ2-7
clone size: few
D gene: TRBD1
CDR3 protein: CASSSSGAGGSEQYF
CDR3 DNA: TGTGCCAGCAGCTCCTCTGGGGCAGGGGGCTCCGAGCAGTACTTC

V gene: TRBV6-5
CDR3 length: 10
J gene: TRBJ2-5
clone size: few
D gene: NA
CDR3 protein: CASGLGTQYF
CDR3 DNA: TGTGCCAGCGGCCTAGGGACCCAGTACTTC

V gene: TRBV12-3/TRBV12-4
CDR3 length: 12
J gene: TRBJ2-2
clone size: NA
D gene: TRBD2
CDR3 protein: CASSLGTKELFF
CDR3 DNA: TGTGCCAGCAGTCTGGGGACTAAGGAGCTGTTTTTT

V gene: TRBV5-1
CDR3 length: 16
J gene: TRBJ2-7
clone size: NA
D gene: NA
CDR3 protein: CASSLYFLGTDYEQYF
CDR3 DNA: TGCGCCAGCAGCTTGTACTTCTTGGGTACAGACTACGAGCAGTACTTC

V gene: TRBV4-3
CDR3 length: 15
J gene: TRBJ2-2
clone size: NA
D gene: NA
CDR3 protein: CASRVEEANTGELFF
CDR3 DNA: TGCGCCAGCAGAGTTGAGGAGGCGAACACCGGGGAGCTGTTTTTT

V gene: TRBV12-3/TRBV12-4
CDR3 length: 13
J gene: TRBJ2-7
clone size: many
D gene: NA
CDR3 protein: CASSSPASYEQYF
CDR3 DNA: TGTGCCAGCAGTTCACCCGCTTCCTACGAGCAGTACTTC

V gene: TRBV5-1
CDR3 length: 16
J gene: TRBJ1-6
clone size: few
D gene: NA
CDR3 protein: CASSLRDTGINSPLHF
CDR3 DNA: TGCGCCAGCAGCTTGAGGGATACAGGAATCAATTCACCCCTCCACTTT

V gene: TRBV20-1
CDR3 length: 13
J gene: TRBJ2-7
clone size: many
D gene: NA
CDR3 protein: CSARQLKGGEQYF
CDR3 DNA: TGCAGTGCTAGACAGTTAAAGGGGGGTGAGCAGTACTTC

V gene: TRBV12-3/TRBV12-4
CDR3 length: 16
J gene: TRBJ2-1
clone size: many
D gene: NA
CDR3 protein: CASSNMRDSSYNEQFF
CDR3 DNA: TGTGCCAGCAGTAACATGCGGGATAGCTCCTACAATGAGCAGTTCTTC

V gene: TRBV30
CDR3 length: 14
J gene: TRBJ2-7
clone size: NA
D gene: TRBD1
CDR3 protein: CAWRAGQGAHEQYF
CDR3 DNA: TGTGCCTGGAGGGCGGGACAGGGTGCTCACGAGCAGTACTTC